The 3 T cell receptor beta chains below were found in one sample sequenced in a study of cytotoxic CD8 clonotypes in ibrutinib-treated CLL. Generated by immunoSEQ multiplex PCR, the TCRdb table keeps only in-frame clones and is missing some. The sample lists 75,000 to 90,000 clones, less than 85% seen once, with less than 45% in the top ten. The material sequenced was PBMCs, taken after 24 months of ibrutinib treatment. These TCRs come from a human donor with chronic lymphocytic leukemia.

The chain is built from TRBV18 and TRBJ2-5; D is uncertain. V gave up 2 bases and J gave up 4 bases, with 8 bases separating them. This CDR3 contains 13 residues. Per the germline V gene, CDR1 is KGHSH and CDR2 is LQKENI. For the CDR3, the DNA is TGTGCCAGCTCACCATCGAGCTTAGAGACCCAGTACTTC. It is translated as CASSPSSLETQYF.

The V call is TRBV10-1, the J call TRBJ2-3; D unresolved. The germline V and J ends were trimmed by 0 bases and 5 bases, with 3 bases remaining between them. The germline gives CDR1 WNHNN, CDR2 SYGVQD (reference sequence). CDR3 length equals 12 residues. CDR3: CASSESEDTQYF. CDR3 DNA: TGCGCCAGCAGTGAGTCCGAAGATACGCAGTATTTT.

The chain links TRBV28 to TRBJ1-3, with 8 bases identical to TRBD1. This CDR3 has 15 amino acids. Germline loops: CDR1 MDHEN, CDR2 SYDVKM. V dropped 3 bases and J dropped 4; count of bases not matched to a gene: 5. CDR3 region: CASSFRRQGGNTIYF. The CDR3 nucleotides read TGTGCCAGCAGTTTTCGACGACAGGGGGGAAACACCATATATTTT.